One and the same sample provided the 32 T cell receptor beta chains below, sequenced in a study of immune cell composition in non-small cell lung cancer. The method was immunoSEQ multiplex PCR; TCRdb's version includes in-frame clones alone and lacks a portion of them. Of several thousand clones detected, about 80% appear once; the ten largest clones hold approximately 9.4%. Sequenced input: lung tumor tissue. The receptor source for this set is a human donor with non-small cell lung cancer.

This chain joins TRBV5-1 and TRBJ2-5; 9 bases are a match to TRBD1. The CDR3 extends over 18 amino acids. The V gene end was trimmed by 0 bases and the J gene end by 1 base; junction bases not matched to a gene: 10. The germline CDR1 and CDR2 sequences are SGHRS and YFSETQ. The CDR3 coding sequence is TGCGCCAGCAGCTTGGCCCTGGACAGGGGAACCACCCAAGAGACCCAGTACTTC. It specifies CASSLALDRGTTQETQYF. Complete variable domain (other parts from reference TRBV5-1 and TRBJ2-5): KAGVTQTPRYLIKTRGQQVTLSCSPISGHRSVSWYQQTPGQGLQFLFEYFSETQRNKGNFPGRFSGRQFSNSRSEMNVSTLELGDSALYLCASSLALDRGTTQETQYFGPGTRLLVL.

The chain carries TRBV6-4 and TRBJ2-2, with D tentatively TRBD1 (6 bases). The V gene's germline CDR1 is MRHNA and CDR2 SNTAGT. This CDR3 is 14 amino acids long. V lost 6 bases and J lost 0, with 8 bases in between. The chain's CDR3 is CASRRGSNTGELFF. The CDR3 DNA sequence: TGTGCCAGCAGAAGGGGGTCGAACACCGGGGAGCTGTTTTTT.

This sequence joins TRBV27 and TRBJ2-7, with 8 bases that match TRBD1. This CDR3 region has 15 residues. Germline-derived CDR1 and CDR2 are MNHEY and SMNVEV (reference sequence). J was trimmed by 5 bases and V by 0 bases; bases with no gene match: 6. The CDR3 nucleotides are TGTGCCAGCAGTTTATCGGCAGGGGGCCTCAACGAGCAGTACTTC. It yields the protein CASSLSAGGLNEQYF.

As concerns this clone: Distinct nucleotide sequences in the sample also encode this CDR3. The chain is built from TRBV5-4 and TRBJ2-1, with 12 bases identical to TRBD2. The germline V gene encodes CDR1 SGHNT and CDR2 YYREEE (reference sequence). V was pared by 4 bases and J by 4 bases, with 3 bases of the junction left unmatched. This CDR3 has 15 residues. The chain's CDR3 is CASSLGLAGYNEQFF. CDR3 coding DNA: TGTGCCAGCAGCCTCGGACTAGCGGGGTACAATGAGCAGTTCTTC.

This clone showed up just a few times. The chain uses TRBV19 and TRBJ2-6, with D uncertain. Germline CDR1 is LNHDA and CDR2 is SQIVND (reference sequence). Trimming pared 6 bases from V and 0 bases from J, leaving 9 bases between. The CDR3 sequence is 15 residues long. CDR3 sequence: CASRASSSGANVLTF. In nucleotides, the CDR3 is TGTGCCAGTAGAGCCAGTAGCTCTGGGGCCAACGTCCTGACTTTC.

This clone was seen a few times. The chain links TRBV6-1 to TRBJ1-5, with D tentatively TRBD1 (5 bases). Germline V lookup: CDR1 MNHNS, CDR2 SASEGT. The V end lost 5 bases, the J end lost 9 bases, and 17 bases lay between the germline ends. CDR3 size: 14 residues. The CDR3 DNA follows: TGTGCCAGCAGTACGGGGACGGTCGTATTGCCCCAGCATTTT. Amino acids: CASSTGTVVLPQHF.

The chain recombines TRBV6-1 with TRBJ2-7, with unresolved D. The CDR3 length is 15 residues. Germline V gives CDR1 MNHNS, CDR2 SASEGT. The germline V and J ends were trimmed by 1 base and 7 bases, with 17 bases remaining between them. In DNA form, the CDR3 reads TGTGCCAGCAGTGAAGAGGTAACGATTGTAGGTGAGCAGTACTTC. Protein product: CASSEEVTIVGEQYF.

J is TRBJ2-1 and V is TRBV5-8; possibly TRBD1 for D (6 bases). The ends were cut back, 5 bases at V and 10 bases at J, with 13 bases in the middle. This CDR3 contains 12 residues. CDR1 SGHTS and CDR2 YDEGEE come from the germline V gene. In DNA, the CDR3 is TGTGCCAGCAGGACCAGGGGTCACGAGCAGTTCTTC. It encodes CASRTRGHEQFF.

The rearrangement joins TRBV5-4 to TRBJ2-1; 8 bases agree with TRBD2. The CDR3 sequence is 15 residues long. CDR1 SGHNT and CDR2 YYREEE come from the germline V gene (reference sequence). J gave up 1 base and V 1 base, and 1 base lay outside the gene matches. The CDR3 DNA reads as TGTGCCAGCAGCTTGATAGCGGGATCCTACAATGAGCAGTTCTTC. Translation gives CASSLIAGSYNEQFF.

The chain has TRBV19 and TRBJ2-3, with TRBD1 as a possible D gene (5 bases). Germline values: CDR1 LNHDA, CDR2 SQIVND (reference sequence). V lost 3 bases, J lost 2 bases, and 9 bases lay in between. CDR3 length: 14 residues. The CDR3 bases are TGTGCCAGTAGTATTAACAGGCCCACAGATACGCAGTATTTT. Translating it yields CASSINRPTDTQYF.

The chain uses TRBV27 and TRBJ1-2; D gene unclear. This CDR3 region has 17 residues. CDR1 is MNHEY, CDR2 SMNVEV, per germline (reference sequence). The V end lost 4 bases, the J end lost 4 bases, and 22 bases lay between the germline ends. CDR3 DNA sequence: TGTGCCAGCAGTTCCCTCCTCTGGGAGGGTAAGGGCTATGGCTACACCTTC. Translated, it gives CASSSLLWEGKGYGYTF.

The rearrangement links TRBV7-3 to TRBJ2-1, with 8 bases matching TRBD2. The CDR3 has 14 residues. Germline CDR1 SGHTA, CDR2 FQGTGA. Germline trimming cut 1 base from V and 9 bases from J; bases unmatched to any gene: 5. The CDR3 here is CASSLIGGGTEQFF. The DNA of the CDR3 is TGTGCCAGCAGCTTAATCGGCGGGGGGACTGAGCAGTTCTTC.

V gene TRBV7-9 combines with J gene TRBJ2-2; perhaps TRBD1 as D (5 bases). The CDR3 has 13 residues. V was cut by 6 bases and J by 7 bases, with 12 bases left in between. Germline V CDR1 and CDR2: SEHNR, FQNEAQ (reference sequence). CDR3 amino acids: CASSQVQVGELFF. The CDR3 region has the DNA TGTGCCAGCAGTCAAGTACAGGTCGGGGAGCTGTTTTTT.

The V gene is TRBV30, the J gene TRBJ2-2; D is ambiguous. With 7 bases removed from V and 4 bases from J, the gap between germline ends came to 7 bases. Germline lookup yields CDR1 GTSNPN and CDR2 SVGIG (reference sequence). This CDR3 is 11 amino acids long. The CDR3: CASPGTGELFF. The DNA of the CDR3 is TGTGCCTCCCCCGGCACCGGGGAGCTGTTTTTT.

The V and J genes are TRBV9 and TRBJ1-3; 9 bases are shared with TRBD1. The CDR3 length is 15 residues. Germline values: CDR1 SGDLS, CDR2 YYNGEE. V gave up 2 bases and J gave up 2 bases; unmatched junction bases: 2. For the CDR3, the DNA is TGTGCCAGCAGCGTCACAGGGGGCGCTGGAAACACCATATATTTT. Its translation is CASSVTGGAGNTIYF.

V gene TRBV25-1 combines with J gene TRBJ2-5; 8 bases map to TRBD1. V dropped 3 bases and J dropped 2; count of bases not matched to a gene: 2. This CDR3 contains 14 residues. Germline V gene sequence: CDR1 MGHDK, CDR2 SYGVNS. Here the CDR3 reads CASSDWDRQETQYF. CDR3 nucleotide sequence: TGTGCCAGCAGTGACTGGGACAGGCAAGAGACCCAGTACTTC.

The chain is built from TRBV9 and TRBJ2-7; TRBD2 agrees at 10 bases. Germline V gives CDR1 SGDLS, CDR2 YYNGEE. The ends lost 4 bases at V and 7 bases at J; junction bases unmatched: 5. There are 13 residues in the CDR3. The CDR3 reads CASSLAGAREQYF. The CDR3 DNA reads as TGTGCCAGCAGCCTAGCGGGAGCTCGAGAGCAGTACTTC.

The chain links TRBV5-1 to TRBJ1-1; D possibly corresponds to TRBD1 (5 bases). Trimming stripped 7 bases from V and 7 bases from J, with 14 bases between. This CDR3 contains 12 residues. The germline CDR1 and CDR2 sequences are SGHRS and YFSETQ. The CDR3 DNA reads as TGCGCCAGCGCTAAGGGACGCAATGAAGCTTTCTTT. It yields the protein CASAKGRNEAFF.

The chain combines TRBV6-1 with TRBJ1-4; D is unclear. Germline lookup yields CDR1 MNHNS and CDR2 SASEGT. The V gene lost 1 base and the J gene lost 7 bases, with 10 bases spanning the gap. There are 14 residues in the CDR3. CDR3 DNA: TGTGCCAGCAGTGAAGGAACCAGTAGTGAAAAACTGTTTTTT. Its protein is CASSEGTSSEKLFF.

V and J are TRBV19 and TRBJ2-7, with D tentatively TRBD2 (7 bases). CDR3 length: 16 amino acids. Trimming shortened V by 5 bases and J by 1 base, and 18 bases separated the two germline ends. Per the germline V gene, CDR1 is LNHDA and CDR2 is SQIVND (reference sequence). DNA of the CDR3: TGTGCCAGTAGTCGCCGGGGGGCCCACCTATCCTACGAGCAGTACTTC. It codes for CASSRRGAHLSYEQYF. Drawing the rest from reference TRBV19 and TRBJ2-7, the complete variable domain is DGGITQSPKYLFRKEGQNVTLSCEQNLNHDAMYWYRQDPGQGLRLIYYSQIVNDFQKGDIAEGYSVSREKKESFPLTVTSAQKNPTAFYLCASSRRGAHLSYEQYFGPGTRLTVT.

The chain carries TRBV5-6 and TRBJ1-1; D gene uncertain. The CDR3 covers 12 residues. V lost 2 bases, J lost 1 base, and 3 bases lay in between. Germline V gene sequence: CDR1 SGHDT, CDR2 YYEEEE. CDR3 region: CASSFPNTEAFF. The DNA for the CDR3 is TGTGCCAGCAGCTTCCCGAACACTGAAGCTTTCTTT.

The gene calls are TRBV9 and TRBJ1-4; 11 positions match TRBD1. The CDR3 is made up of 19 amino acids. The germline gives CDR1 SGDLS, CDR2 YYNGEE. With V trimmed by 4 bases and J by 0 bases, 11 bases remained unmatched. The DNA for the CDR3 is TGTGCCAGCAGCTCCTGGACAGGGGGCGGAGGGGCAACTAATGAAAAACTGTTTTTT. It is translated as CASSSWTGGGGATNEKLFF.

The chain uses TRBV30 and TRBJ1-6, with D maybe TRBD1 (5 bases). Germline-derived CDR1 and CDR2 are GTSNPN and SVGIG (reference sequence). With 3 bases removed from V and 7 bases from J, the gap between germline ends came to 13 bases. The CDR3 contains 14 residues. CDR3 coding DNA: TGTGCCTGGAGGCCGGTGGGGGGAAATTCACCCCTCCACTTT. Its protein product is CAWRPVGGNSPLHF.

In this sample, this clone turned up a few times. CDR3 amino acids: CASSHRTVSNQPQHF. CDR3 nucleotide sequence: TGCGCCAGCAGTCACCGCACAGTTAGCAATCAGCCCCAGCATTTT. V gene TRBV23-1 combines with J gene TRBJ1-5; no reliable D call. TRBV23-1 is filed as an ORF, its function uncertain. This CDR3 region has 15 residues. Trimming removed 3 bases at V and 0 bases at J, with 9 bases between.

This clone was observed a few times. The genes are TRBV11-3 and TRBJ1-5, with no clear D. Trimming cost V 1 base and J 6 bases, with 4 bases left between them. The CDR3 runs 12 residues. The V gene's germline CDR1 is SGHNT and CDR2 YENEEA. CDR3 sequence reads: CASSLVRQPQHF. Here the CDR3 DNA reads TGTGCCAGCAGCTTAGTTCGTCAGCCCCAGCATTTT.

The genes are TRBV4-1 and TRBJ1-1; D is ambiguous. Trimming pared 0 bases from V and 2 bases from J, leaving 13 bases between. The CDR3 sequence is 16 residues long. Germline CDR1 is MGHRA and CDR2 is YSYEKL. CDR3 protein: CASSQERSMVNTEAFF. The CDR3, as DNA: TGCGCCAGCAGCCAAGAGAGGAGTATGGTAAACACTGAAGCTTTCTTT.

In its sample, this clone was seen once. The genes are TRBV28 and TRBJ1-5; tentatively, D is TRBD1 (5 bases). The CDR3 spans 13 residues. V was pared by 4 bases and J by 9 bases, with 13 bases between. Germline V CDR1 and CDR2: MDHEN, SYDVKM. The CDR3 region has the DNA TGTGCCAGCAGTTCAGGGCCGGGAGGGCCCCAGCATTTT. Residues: CASSSGPGGPQHF.

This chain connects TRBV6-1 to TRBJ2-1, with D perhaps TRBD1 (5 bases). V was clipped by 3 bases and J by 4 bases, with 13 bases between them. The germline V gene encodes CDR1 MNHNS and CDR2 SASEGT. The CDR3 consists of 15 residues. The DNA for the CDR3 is TGTGCCAGCAGTGAGGGGCAGGGCGGTTACAATGAGCAGTTCTTC. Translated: CASSEGQGGYNEQFF.

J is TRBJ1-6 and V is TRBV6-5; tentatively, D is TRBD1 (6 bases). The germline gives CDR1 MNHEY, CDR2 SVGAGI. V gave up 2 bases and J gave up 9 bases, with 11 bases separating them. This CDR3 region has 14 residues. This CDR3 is CASSYAGAGSPLHF. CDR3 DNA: TGTGCCAGCAGTTACGCGGGGGCTGGTTCACCCCTCCACTTT.

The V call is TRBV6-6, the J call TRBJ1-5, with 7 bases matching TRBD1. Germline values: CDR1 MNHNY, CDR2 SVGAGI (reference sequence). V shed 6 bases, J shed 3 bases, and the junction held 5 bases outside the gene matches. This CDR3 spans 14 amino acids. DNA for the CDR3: TGTGCCAGCAGGACGGGACAGCCCAATCAGCCCCAGCATTTT. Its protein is CASRTGQPNQPQHF.

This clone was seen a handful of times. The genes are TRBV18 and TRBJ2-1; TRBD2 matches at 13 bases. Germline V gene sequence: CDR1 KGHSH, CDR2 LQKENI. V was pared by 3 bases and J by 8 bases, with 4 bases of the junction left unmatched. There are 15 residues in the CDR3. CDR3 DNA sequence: TGTGCCAGCTCACCTGCGGGACTAGCGGGGTATGAGCAGTTCTTC. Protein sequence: CASSPAGLAGYEQFF.

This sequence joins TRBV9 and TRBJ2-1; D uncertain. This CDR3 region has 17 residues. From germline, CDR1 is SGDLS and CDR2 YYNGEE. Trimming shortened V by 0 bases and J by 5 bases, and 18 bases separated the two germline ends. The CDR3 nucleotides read TGTGCCAGCAGCGTAGCTACGACTGGACGTACTGACAATGAGCAGTTCTTC. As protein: CASSVATTGRTDNEQFF.